These T cell receptor beta chains were read from a single sample in a study of cytomegalovirus exposure and HLA in healthy donors. Clones were read by immunoSEQ multiplex PCR, and TCRdb kept only the in-frame ones, dropping some. The sample holds some 140,000 clones, 70% to 80% seen once. What was sequenced was PBMCs. These receptor sequences come from a man aged 25 to 40 in good health and CMV-seronegative. Each CDR3 is given with its conserved first and last residue. Each record gives: D gene, CDR3 length, V gene, clone size, J gene, CDR3 protein, CDR3 DNA. The D gene is left open where the match is weak. Some rows mark clone size as missing; the rest say once, few, many or name a class of expanded clone.

d_call: TRBD1; cdr3_length: 14; v_call: TRBV19; clone_size: NA; j_call: TRBJ2-7; cdr3_aa: CASGTGQGTYEQYF; cdr3_nt: TGTGCCAGTGGAACCGGACAGGGGACCTACGAGCAGTACTTC
d_call: TRBD1; cdr3_length: 15; v_call: TRBV5-4; clone_size: NA; j_call: TRBJ1-1; cdr3_aa: CASSVPGGVNTEAFF; cdr3_nt: TGTGCCAGCAGCGTCCCAGGGGGCGTAAACACTGAAGCTTTCTTT
d_call: TRBD1; cdr3_length: 15; v_call: TRBV29-1; clone_size: NA; j_call: TRBJ2-3; cdr3_aa: CSVAGTGPIYVTQYF; cdr3_nt: TGCAGCGTCGCAGGGACAGGTCCTATTTACGTTACGCAGTATTTT
d_call: TRBD2; cdr3_length: 16; v_call: TRBV27; clone_size: few; j_call: TRBJ2-7; cdr3_aa: CASSLEAGGPPYEQYF; cdr3_nt: TGTGCCAGCAGTTTAGAAGCGGGAGGCCCACCCTACGAGCAGTACTTC
d_call: NA; cdr3_length: 13; v_call: TRBV27; clone_size: NA; j_call: TRBJ1-5; cdr3_aa: CASQGRGNQPQHF; cdr3_nt: TGTGCCAGCCAGGGCCGTGGAAATCAGCCCCAGCATTTT
d_call: NA; cdr3_length: 18; v_call: TRBV21-1; clone_size: NA; j_call: TRBJ1-4; cdr3_aa: CASSRSTTSRERNEKLFF; cdr3_nt: TGTGCCAGCAGCAGGTCAACGACTAGCAGGGAGAGAAATGAAAAACTGTTTTTT
d_call: NA; cdr3_length: 14; v_call: TRBV19; clone_size: once; j_call: TRBJ2-7; cdr3_aa: CASSIGGRTYEQYF; cdr3_nt: TGTGCCAGTAGTATAGGAGGGAGGACCTACGAGCAGTACTTC
d_call: NA; cdr3_length: 15; v_call: TRBV4-2; clone_size: NA; j_call: TRBJ2-1; cdr3_aa: CASSQGVGPTAEQFF; cdr3_nt: TGTGCCAGCAGCCAAGGGGTCGGGCCGACAGCTGAGCAGTTCTTC
d_call: TRBD2; cdr3_length: 17; v_call: TRBV19; clone_size: NA; j_call: TRBJ2-5; cdr3_aa: CASSLTASGRAQETQYF; cdr3_nt: TGTGCCAGTAGCCTCACAGCTAGCGGGAGGGCCCAAGAGACCCAGTACTTC
d_call: TRBD1; cdr3_length: 13; v_call: TRBV28; clone_size: NA; j_call: TRBJ2-1; cdr3_aa: CASSFSWTGEQFF; cdr3_nt: TGTGCCAGCAGTTTTTCTTGGACAGGCGAGCAGTTCTTC
d_call: TRBD2; cdr3_length: 16; v_call: TRBV5-1; clone_size: NA; j_call: TRBJ2-7; cdr3_aa: CASSLALAGDNNEQYF; cdr3_nt: TGCGCCAGCAGCTTGGCCCTAGCGGGAGATAATAACGAGCAGTACTTC
d_call: NA; cdr3_length: 14; v_call: TRBV4-1; clone_size: NA; j_call: TRBJ2-7; cdr3_aa: CASSDRDNSYEQYF; cdr3_nt: TGCGCCAGCAGCGACCGGGACAACTCCTACGAGCAGTACTTC
d_call: NA; cdr3_length: 13; v_call: TRBV7-7; clone_size: NA; j_call: TRBJ2-2; cdr3_aa: CASSQQNTGELFF; cdr3_nt: TGTGCTAGCAGCCAACAGAACACCGGGGAGCTGTTTTTT
d_call: NA; cdr3_length: 18; v_call: TRBV5-1; clone_size: NA; j_call: TRBJ2-1; cdr3_aa: CASSFTTTAGNSYNEQFF; cdr3_nt: TGCGCCAGCAGCTTCACAACAACTGCAGGAAATTCCTACAATGAGCAGTTCTTC
d_call: NA; cdr3_length: 13; v_call: TRBV19; clone_size: NA; j_call: TRBJ2-1; cdr3_aa: CASSITWEREQFF; cdr3_nt: TGTGCCAGTAGTATTACGTGGGAGAGGGAGCAGTTCTTC
d_call: NA; cdr3_length: 15; v_call: TRBV9; clone_size: NA; j_call: TRBJ1-2; cdr3_aa: CASSVGTVANYGYTF; cdr3_nt: TGTGCCAGCAGCGTAGGGACAGTTGCTAACTATGGCTACACCTTC
d_call: TRBD1; cdr3_length: 17; v_call: TRBV5-1; clone_size: NA; j_call: TRBJ2-1; cdr3_aa: CASSLGGQGIIWGEQFF; cdr3_nt: TGCGCCAGCAGCTTGGGGGGACAGGGGATTATTTGGGGTGAGCAGTTCTTC
d_call: NA; cdr3_length: 16; v_call: TRBV6-1; clone_size: NA; j_call: TRBJ1-3; cdr3_aa: CASSEETSISGNTIYF; cdr3_nt: TGTGCCAGCAGTGAAGAGACATCCATCTCTGGAAACACCATATATTTT
d_call: TRBD2; cdr3_length: 17; v_call: TRBV30; clone_size: NA; j_call: TRBJ2-3; cdr3_aa: CAWSTLGTSGSTDTQYF; cdr3_nt: TGTGCCTGGAGTACACTTGGGACTAGCGGAAGCACAGATACGCAGTATTTT
d_call: NA; cdr3_length: 16; v_call: TRBV27; clone_size: NA; j_call: TRBJ2-7; cdr3_aa: CASRPPTGLGVFEQYF; cdr3_nt: TGTGCCAGCAGACCTCCCACAGGGCTAGGTGTGTTCGAGCAGTACTTC
d_call: TRBD1; cdr3_length: 15; v_call: TRBV6-5; clone_size: NA; j_call: TRBJ2-7; cdr3_aa: CASSRGQAASYEQYF; cdr3_nt: TGTGCCAGCAGTAGAGGACAGGCTGCATCCTACGAGCAGTACTTC
d_call: NA; cdr3_length: 13; v_call: TRBV29-1; clone_size: NA; j_call: TRBJ2-7; cdr3_aa: CSVDDRGLSEQYF; cdr3_nt: TGCAGCGTTGATGACAGAGGCCTCTCCGAGCAGTACTTC
d_call: TRBD2; cdr3_length: 17; v_call: TRBV19; clone_size: NA; j_call: TRBJ2-3; cdr3_aa: CASSIGLAGGPIDTQYF; cdr3_nt: TGTGCCAGTAGTATCGGGCTAGCGGGAGGGCCTATAGATACGCAGTATTTT
d_call: NA; cdr3_length: 18; v_call: TRBV5-1; clone_size: NA; j_call: TRBJ2-7; cdr3_aa: CASSLAITGGASTYEQYF; cdr3_nt: TGCGCCAGCAGCTTGGCAATCACGGGGGGCGCTTCCACCTACGAGCAGTACTTC
d_call: NA; cdr3_length: 15; v_call: TRBV18; clone_size: NA; j_call: TRBJ2-7; cdr3_aa: CASSPFENYAYEQYF; cdr3_nt: TGTGCCAGCTCACCCTTTGAGAACTACGCCTACGAGCAGTACTTC
d_call: NA; cdr3_length: 20; v_call: TRBV14; clone_size: once; j_call: TRBJ2-3; cdr3_aa: CASSLLRGSRGIAAGDTQYF; cdr3_nt: TGTGCCAGCAGCCTCCTTCGTGGGTCAAGGGGTATCGCCGCAGGAGATACGCAGTATTTT
d_call: TRBD1; cdr3_length: 15; v_call: TRBV28; clone_size: NA; j_call: TRBJ1-1; cdr3_aa: CASSLQQGGSTEAFF; cdr3_nt: TGTGCCAGCAGTTTACAACAGGGGGGCAGCACTGAAGCTTTCTTT